What follows is one T cell receptor (beta chain) and its context. Its target is not known. The data originate from a study of blood T cells in healthy people across ages. Whole-study results and caveats: It was the long-lived donors that had more naive CD4+ cells and higher diversity than aged donors. Estimates of total diversity, which came from one million sequenced T cells, were considered to be underestimates.

A second PCR of about 7 to 11 cycles used a sample-barcoded 5' primer and a J-beta primer mix. Each of the cDNA molecules was tagged by a template-switch adaptor with 12 random nucleotides. Every sample produced at least 2.5 million CDR3-containing paired-end reads. TCRdb re-analysed the 5' RACE reads in MiXCR, keeping a single row per CDR3 protein. The sample carries 550,000 to 750,000 distinct CDR3 sequences, 20% to 25% recorded once. V dropped 3 bases and J dropped 3; count of bases not matched to a gene: 2. Germline V gene data show CDR1 as SGHAT and CDR2 as FQNNGV. The CDR3 length is 15 residues.

Sample: blood. The chain recombines TRBV11-2 with TRBJ2-2, with TRBD1 matching over 9 bases. This receptor was taken from a man in his sixties or seventies in good health. The DNA of the CDR3 is TGTGCCAGCAGCTTGGGACAGGGAGACACCGGGGAGCTGTTTTTT. It yields the protein CASSLGQGDTGELFF.